The T cell receptor (beta chain) described here comes from a study of T-cell reconstitution after alpha-beta-depleted transplantation in children. Overall study findings and caveats: Surviving recipient T cells and thymic progenitors underlay high day-60 TCRbeta diversity in some patients. One year after transplant, T-cell counts and diversity came mostly from newly produced T cells. Reportedly, roughly two months post-transplant, alpha-beta T cells arose from several hundred expanded graft clones.

The germline V gene has CDR1 MDHEN and CDR2 SYDVKM. There are 15 residues in the CDR3. Trimming stripped 5 bases from V and 4 bases from J, with 14 bases between. During its preparation, the TCRbeta library received unique molecular identifiers. TCRdb processed the PCR reads anew with MiXCR; each CDR3 protein has one entry. The table records about 110,000 distinct CDR3 sequences, approximately 6.9% of them present only once. This clonotype was detected ten times or more. Its antigen is not known. This material consisted of PBMCs, mostly from graft donor cells, taken 360 days after TCRalphabeta/CD19-depleted stem cell transplant. The origin of this receptor is a male patient between 2 and 10 years old who had a stem cell transplant for acute lymphoblastic leukemia, so the T cells may come from the graft donor. The chain uses TRBV28 and TRBJ1-4, with a weak D call TRBD1 (6 bases). CDR3 loop: CASSQETGYNEKLFF. In nucleotides, the CDR3 is TGTGCCAGCAGTCAAGAGACAGGCTATAATGAAAAACTGTTTTTT.